Listed below are T cell receptor beta chains from one sample, sequenced in a study of T cells after posttransplantation cyclophosphamide. Profiling relied on immunoSEQ multiplex PCR, and the TCRdb table lists in-frame clones only, not all of them. Singletons are absent from the sample, which has around 35,000 clones. Sequencing was carried out using PBMCs. The receptors were gathered from a woman aged 45-59 years in good health and a related stem cell transplant donor. Each CDR3 is given with its conserved first and last residue. D genes are given only for firm matches. Expanded clones get a size class; other rows say once, few or many, or leave the size out.

abundance: many
v_gene: TRBV12-3/TRBV12-4
j_gene: TRBJ1-3
d_gene: -
CDR3nt: TGTGCCAGCAGTTTAGGCATGGCGGCAGCCGCTGGAAACACCATATATTTT
CDR3aa: CASSLGMAAAAGNTIYF

abundance: many
v_gene: TRBV4-2
j_gene: TRBJ2-7
d_gene: TRBD1
CDR3nt: TGTGCCAGCAGCCAAGATGGGAGGCGGACAGGGGCCTACGAGCAGTACTTC
CDR3aa: CASSQDGRRTGAYEQYF

abundance: many
v_gene: TRBV10-3
j_gene: TRBJ1-5
d_gene: TRBD1
CDR3nt: TGTGCCATCAGCGGACAGGCGAATCAGCCCCAGCATTTT
CDR3aa: CAISGQANQPQHF

abundance: -
v_gene: TRBV29-1
j_gene: TRBJ1-2
d_gene: -
CDR3nt: TGCAGCACTCGAAACGAAGATAGATCGCGATATGGCTACACCTTC
CDR3aa: CSTRNEDRSRYGYTF

abundance: many
v_gene: TRBV6-4
j_gene: TRBJ1-4
d_gene: -
CDR3nt: TGTGCCACCTGGGGGACAAGGGGAGCGAATGAAAAACTGTTTTTT
CDR3aa: CATWGTRGANEKLFF

abundance: many
v_gene: TRBV6-2/TRBV6-3
j_gene: TRBJ1-2
d_gene: TRBD1
CDR3nt: TGTGCCAGCAAGACAGGGATGGATGGCTACACCTTC
CDR3aa: CASKTGMDGYTF

abundance: many
v_gene: TRBV10-3
j_gene: TRBJ2-1
d_gene: TRBD2
CDR3nt: TGTGCCATCAGGGGTAGCGGGAGTGTTAATGAGCAGTTCTTC
CDR3aa: CAIRGSGSVNEQFF

abundance: many
v_gene: TRBV4-1
j_gene: TRBJ1-2
d_gene: TRBD1
CDR3nt: TGCGCCAGCAGCCTGGACAGGGACAATAACTATGGCTACACCTTC
CDR3aa: CASSLDRDNNYGYTF

abundance: many
v_gene: TRBV2
j_gene: TRBJ1-3
d_gene: -
CDR3nt: TGTGCCTCCCAGGGATCAGAGACTGGAAACACCATATATTTT
CDR3aa: CASQGSETGNTIYF

abundance: -
v_gene: TRBV11-2
j_gene: TRBJ1-1
d_gene: TRBD1
CDR3nt: TGTGCCAGCAGCTCCACAGGGGGCGCGTCGGCCACTGGATGTGTCTTT
CDR3aa: CASSSTGGASATGCVF

abundance: many
v_gene: TRBV5-1
j_gene: TRBJ2-2
d_gene: TRBD2
CDR3nt: TGCGCCAGCAGCGTGACTAGCGGGAGTCTTGCCGGGGAGCTGTTTTTT
CDR3aa: CASSVTSGSLAGELFF

abundance: -
v_gene: TRBV9
j_gene: TRBJ1-5
d_gene: -
CDR3nt: TGTGCCAGCAGCGTAGATGGCTATCAGCCCCAGCATTTT
CDR3aa: CASSVDGYQPQHF

abundance: -
v_gene: TRBV11-1
j_gene: TRBJ2-5
d_gene: TRBD2
CDR3nt: TGTGCCAGCGCGGAATGGGGACTAGCGGGAGTTGTAGAGACCCAGTACTTC
CDR3aa: CASAEWGLAGVVETQYF

abundance: many
v_gene: TRBV7-9
j_gene: TRBJ1-2
d_gene: -
CDR3nt: TGTGCCAGCAGCTTAGGAACAGGTCAATATGGCTACACCTTC
CDR3aa: CASSLGTGQYGYTF

abundance: -
v_gene: TRBV2
j_gene: TRBJ1-5
d_gene: -
CDR3nt: TGTGCCAGCAGTGTTATACCGTCAGGCGTTTCGCCCCAGCATTTT
CDR3aa: CASSVIPSGVSPQHF

abundance: few
v_gene: TRBV9
j_gene: TRBJ1-5
d_gene: -
CDR3nt: TGTGCCAGCAGCGTAGGCCAGGGAAGCCATCAGCCCCAGCATTTT
CDR3aa: CASSVGQGSHQPQHF

abundance: few
v_gene: TRBV30
j_gene: TRBJ2-3
d_gene: TRBD2
CDR3nt: TGTGCCTGGACGCGGGGGAGGGCCGTCGGCACAGATACGCAGTATTTT
CDR3aa: CAWTRGRAVGTDTQYF

abundance: many
v_gene: TRBV7-2
j_gene: TRBJ2-5
d_gene: -
CDR3nt: TGTGCCAGCAGCTTAGGTCTCGGGCAAGAGACCCAGTACTTC
CDR3aa: CASSLGLGQETQYF

abundance: many
v_gene: TRBV5-1
j_gene: TRBJ1-5
d_gene: -
CDR3nt: TGCGCCAGCAGCGCACAGGGAGATCAGCCCCAGCATTTT
CDR3aa: CASSAQGDQPQHF

abundance: few
v_gene: TRBV24-1
j_gene: TRBJ2-3
d_gene: -
CDR3nt: TGTGCCACCAGTGATAAGTTACCCCGACACGGCACAGATACGCAGTATTTT
CDR3aa: CATSDKLPRHGTDTQYF

abundance: many
v_gene: TRBV2
j_gene: TRBJ2-7
d_gene: TRBD2
CDR3nt: TGTGCCAGCGGCGGGAGCTCCTACGAGCAGTACTTC
CDR3aa: CASGGSSYEQYF

abundance: many
v_gene: TRBV30
j_gene: TRBJ1-3
d_gene: -
CDR3nt: TGTGCCTGGAGTGTAAGGGTTACCTCTGGAAACACCATATATTTT
CDR3aa: CAWSVRVTSGNTIYF

abundance: few
v_gene: TRBV4-3
j_gene: TRBJ2-3
d_gene: TRBD2
CDR3nt: TGCGCCAGCAGTCGAGGGGCAGCGGGAGTAACAGATACGCAGTATTTT
CDR3aa: CASSRGAAGVTDTQYF

abundance: many
v_gene: TRBV28
j_gene: TRBJ1-5
d_gene: -
CDR3nt: TGTGCCAGCAGTTTAATAAATCAGCCCCAGCATTTT
CDR3aa: CASSLINQPQHF

abundance: many
v_gene: TRBV19
j_gene: TRBJ2-2
d_gene: TRBD1
CDR3nt: TGTGCCACTACAAGGACAGGGGCAGCCGGGGAGCTGTTTTTT
CDR3aa: CATTRTGAAGELFF